Given below is one TCR beta chain in context. Its target is not known. These data come from a study of shared clonotypes between healthy human individuals. For the study at large: CD4 naive cells filled three plates per donor, CD4 memory three, CD8 naive two and CD8 memory one.

Notes on the study in general: Among donors, sharing of clonotypes was expected to be affected by sequencing depth. For naive CD4 cells, around 5% of clonotypes were shared across a few donors.

It was around 190 ng DNA, approximately 30,000 T cell genomes, that sorted-subset replicate PCRs used. Assay: immunoSEQ multiplex PCR; the TCRdb copy retains only in-frame clones and omits some. Counted here are 2.3 million or so clones, 93% occurring once; the ten biggest clones make up about 0.37%. Germline CDR1 and CDR2: SGHNT and YYREEE (reference sequence). V gave up 4 bases and J gave up 2 bases; unmatched junction bases: 7. This CDR3 is 18 amino acids long. The sequencing input was naive CD4+ T cells from PBMCs. This sample's subset: CD45RA+ positively selected. This clonotype was obtained from a young man in good health. Some clones in this sample may be carry-over from other donors' samples. This sequence joins TRBV5-4 and TRBJ2-2; 14 bases align to TRBD2. The CDR3 nucleotides are TGTGCCAGCAGCGCCGGGACTAGCGGGGGCACAAACACCGGGGAGCTGTTTTTT. Translating it yields CASSAGTSGGTNTGELFF.